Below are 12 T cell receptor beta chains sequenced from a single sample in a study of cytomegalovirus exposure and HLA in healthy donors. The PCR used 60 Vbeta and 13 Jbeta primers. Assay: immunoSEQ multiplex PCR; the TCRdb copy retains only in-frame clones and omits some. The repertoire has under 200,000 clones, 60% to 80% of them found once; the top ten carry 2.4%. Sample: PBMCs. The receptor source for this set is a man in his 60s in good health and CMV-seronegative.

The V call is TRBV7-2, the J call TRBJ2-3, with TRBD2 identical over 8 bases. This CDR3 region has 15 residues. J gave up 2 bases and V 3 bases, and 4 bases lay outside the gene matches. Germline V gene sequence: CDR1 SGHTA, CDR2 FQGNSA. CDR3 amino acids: CASSFTSGSTDTQYF. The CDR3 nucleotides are TGTGCCAGCAGCTTTACTAGCGGATCCACAGATACGCAGTATTTT.

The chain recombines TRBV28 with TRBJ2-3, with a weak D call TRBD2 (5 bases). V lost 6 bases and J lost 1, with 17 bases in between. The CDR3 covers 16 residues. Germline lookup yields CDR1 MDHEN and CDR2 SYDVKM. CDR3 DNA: TGTGCCAGCAGGTCGTTTGAGGGAAAAGGCACAGATACGCAGTATTTT. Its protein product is CASRSFEGKGTDTQYF.

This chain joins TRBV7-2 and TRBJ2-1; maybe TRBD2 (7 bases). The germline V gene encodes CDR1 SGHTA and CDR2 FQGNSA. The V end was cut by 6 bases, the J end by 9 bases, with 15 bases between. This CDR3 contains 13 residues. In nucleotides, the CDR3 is TGTGCCAGCAGGGCCGGGGGGCTGGTTGAGCAGTTCTTC. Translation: CASRAGGLVEQFF.

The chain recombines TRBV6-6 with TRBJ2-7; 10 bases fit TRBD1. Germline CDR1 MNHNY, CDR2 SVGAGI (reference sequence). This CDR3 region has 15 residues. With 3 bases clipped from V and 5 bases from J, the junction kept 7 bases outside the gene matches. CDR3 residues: CASSYPGQGTNEQYF. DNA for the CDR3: TGTGCCAGCAGTTATCCGGGACAGGGGACTAACGAGCAGTACTTC.

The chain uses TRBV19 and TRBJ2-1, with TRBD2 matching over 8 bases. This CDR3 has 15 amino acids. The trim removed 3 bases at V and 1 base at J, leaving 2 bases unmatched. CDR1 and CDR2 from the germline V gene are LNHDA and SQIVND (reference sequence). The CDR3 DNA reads TGTGCCAGTAGTATCGGGGGGGGATCCTACAATGAGCAGTTCTTC. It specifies CASSIGGGSYNEQFF.

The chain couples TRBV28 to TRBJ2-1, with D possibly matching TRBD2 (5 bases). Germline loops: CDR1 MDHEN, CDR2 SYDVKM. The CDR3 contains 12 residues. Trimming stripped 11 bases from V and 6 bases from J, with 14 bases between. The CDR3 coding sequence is TGTGCCGCAACGGGGTGGGCCAATGAGCAGTTCTTC. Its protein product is CAATGWANEQFF.

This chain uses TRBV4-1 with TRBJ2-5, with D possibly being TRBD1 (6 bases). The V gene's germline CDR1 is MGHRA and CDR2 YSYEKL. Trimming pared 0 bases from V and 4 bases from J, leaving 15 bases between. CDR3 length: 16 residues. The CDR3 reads CASSQERGGPRETQYF. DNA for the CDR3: TGCGCCAGCAGCCAAGAACGTGGGGGCCCTAGAGAGACCCAGTACTTC.

CDR3 loop: CASSAGLAIAGEQYF. The DNA of the CDR3 is TGTGCCAGCAGCGCAGGACTAGCCATTGCGGGCGAGCAGTACTTC. The chain has TRBV9 and TRBJ2-7; 8 bases align to TRBD2. V was clipped by 3 bases and J by 6 bases; unmatched bases: 11. The length of the CDR3 is 15 residues. Germline V lookup: CDR1 SGDLS, CDR2 YYNGEE.

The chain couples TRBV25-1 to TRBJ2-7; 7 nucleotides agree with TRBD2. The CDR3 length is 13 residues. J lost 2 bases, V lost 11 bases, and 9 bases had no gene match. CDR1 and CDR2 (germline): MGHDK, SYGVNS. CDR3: CASRGEGTYEQYF. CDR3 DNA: TGTGCCTCCCGGGGGGAAGGGACCTACGAGCAGTACTTC.

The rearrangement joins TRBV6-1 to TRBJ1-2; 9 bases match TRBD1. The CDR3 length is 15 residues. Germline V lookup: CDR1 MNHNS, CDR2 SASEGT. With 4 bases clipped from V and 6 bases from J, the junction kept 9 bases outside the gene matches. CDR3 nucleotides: TGTGCCAGCAGTGGACATACCGGGACAGGGAATGGCTACACCTTC. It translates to CASSGHTGTGNGYTF.

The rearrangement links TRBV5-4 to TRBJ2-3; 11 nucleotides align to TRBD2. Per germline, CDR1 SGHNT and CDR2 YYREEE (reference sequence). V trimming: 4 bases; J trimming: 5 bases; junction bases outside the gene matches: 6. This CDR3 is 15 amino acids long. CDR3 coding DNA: TGTGCCAGCAGCCAATTGGGACTAGCGGTAGATACGCAGTATTTT. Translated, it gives CASSQLGLAVDTQYF.

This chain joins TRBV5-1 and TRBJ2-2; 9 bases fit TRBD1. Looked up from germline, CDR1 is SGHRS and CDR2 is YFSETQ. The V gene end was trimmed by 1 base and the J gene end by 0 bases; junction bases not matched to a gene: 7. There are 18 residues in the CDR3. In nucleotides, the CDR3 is TGCGCCAGCAGCTTGAGGACAGGGGCCTTCGCGAACACCGGGGAGCTGTTTTTT. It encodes CASSLRTGAFANTGELFF.